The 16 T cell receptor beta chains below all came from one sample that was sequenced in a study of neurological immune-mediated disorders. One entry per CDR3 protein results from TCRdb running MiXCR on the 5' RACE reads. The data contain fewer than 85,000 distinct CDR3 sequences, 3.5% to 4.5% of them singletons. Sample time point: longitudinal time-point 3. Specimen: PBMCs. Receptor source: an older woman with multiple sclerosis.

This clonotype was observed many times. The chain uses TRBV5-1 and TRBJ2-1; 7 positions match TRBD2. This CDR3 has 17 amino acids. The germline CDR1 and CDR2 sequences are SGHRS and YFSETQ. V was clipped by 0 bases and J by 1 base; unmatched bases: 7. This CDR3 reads CASSLGDGGLSYNEQFF. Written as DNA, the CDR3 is TGCGCCAGCAGCTTGGGCGACGGGGGGTTATCCTACAATGAGCAGTTCTTC.

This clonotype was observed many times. CDR3 bases: TGTGCCAGCAGTCTCGGGGGCCCCAATCAGCCCCAGCATTTT. It translates to CASSLGGPNQPQHF. J is TRBJ1-5 and V is TRBV28, with D maybe TRBD1 (6 bases). Deletions cut 5 bases from V and 3 bases from J, with 11 bases between. The CDR3 spans 14 residues. Germline CDR1 and CDR2: MDHEN and SYDVKM.

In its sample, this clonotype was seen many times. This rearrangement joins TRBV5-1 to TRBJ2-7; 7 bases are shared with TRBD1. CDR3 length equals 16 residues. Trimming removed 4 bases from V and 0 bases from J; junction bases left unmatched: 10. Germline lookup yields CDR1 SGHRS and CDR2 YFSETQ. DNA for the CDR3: TGCGCCAGCAGCCCGCTTGACAGGGTGGGCTCCTACGAGCAGTACTTC. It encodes CASSPLDRVGSYEQYF.

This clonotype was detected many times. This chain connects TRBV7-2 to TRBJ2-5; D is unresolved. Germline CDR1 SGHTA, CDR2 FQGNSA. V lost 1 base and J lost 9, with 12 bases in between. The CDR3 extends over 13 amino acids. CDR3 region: CASSLGSLEAQYF. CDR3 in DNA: TGTGCCAGCAGCTTAGGGAGCCTTGAGGCCCAGTACTTC.

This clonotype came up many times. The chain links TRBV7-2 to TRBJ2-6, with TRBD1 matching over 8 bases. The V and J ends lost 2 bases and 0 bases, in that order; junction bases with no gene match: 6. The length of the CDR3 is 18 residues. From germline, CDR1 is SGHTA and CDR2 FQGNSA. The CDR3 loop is CASSLNPGGLSGANVLTF. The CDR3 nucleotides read TGTGCCAGCAGCTTAAATCCAGGGGGCCTCTCTGGGGCCAACGTCCTGACTTTC.

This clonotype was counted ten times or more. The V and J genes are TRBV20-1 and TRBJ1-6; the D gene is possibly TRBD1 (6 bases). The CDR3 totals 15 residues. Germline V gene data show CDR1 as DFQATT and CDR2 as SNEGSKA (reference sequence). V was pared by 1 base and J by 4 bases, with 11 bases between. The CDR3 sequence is CSARGSDRYNSPLHF. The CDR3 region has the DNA TGCAGTGCTAGAGGCTCCGACAGGTATAATTCACCCCTCCACTTT.

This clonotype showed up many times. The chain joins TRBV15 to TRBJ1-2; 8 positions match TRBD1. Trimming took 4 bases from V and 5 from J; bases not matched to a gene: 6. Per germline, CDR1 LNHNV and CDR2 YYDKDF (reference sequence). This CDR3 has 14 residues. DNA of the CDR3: TGTGCCACCAGCACGGGACAGGCTCAATATGGCTACACCTTC. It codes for CATSTGQAQYGYTF.

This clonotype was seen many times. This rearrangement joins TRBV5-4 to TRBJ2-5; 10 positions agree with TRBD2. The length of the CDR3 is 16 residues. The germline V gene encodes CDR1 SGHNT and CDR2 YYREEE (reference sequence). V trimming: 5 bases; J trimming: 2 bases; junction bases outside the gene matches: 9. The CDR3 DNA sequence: TGTGCCAGCAGTTCCGGGGCTAGCGGGGGTCAAGAGACCCAGTACTTC. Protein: CASSSGASGGQETQYF. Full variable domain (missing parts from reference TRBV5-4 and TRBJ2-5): ETGVTQSPTHLIKTRGQQVTLRCSSQSGHNTVSWYQQALGQGPQFIFQYYREEENGRGNFPPRFSGLQFPNYSSELNVNALELDDSALYLCASSSGASGGQETQYFGPGTRLLVL.

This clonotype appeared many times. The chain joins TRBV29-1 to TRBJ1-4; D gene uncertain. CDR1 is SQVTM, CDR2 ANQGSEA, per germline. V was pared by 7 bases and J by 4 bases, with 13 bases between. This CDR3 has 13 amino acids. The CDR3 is CSASTASNEKLFF. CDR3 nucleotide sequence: TGCAGCGCCTCGACGGCGAGTAATGAAAAACTGTTTTTT.

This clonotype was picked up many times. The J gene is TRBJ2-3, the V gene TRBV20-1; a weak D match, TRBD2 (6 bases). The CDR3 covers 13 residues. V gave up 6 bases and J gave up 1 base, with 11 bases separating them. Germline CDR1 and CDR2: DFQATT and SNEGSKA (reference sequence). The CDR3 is CSAPGGGTDTQYF. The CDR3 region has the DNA TGCAGTGCCCCGGGCGGGGGCACAGATACGCAGTATTTT.

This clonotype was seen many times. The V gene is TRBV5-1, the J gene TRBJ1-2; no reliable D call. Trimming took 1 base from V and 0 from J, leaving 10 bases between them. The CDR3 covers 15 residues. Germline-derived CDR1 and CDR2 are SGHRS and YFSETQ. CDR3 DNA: TGCGCCAGCAGCTTGCAACCGAGCTCTAACTATGGCTACACCTTC. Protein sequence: CASSLQPSSNYGYTF.

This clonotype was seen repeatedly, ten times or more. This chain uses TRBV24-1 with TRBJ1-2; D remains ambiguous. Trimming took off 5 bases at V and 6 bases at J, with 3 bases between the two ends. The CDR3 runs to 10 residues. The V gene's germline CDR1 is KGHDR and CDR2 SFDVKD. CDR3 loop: CATSVDGYTF. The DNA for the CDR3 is TGTGCCACCAGTGTCGATGGCTACACCTTC.

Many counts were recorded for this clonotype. The CDR3 coding sequence is TGTGCCAGCAGCCAGAGTTGGGGATCCTACACCTTC. It encodes CASSQSWGSYTF. The chain carries TRBV3-1 and TRBJ1-2; D not certain. The length of the CDR3 is 12 residues. CDR1 and CDR2 from the germline V gene are LGHDT and YNNKEL (reference sequence). Between the trimmed V and J ends, which lost 3 bases and 10 bases, there was a span of 12 bases.

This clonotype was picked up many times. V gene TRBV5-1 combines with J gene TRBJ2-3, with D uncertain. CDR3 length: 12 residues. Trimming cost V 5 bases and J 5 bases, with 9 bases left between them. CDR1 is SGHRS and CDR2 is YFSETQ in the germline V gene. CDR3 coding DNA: TGCGCCAGCAGATCGGACGGAGATACGCAGTATTTT. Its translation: CASRSDGDTQYF.

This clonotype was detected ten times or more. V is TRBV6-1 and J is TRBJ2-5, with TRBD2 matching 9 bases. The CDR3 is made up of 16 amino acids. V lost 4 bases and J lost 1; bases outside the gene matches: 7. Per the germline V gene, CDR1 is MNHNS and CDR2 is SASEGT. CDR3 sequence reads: CASSAKAGGLQETQYF. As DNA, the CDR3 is TGTGCCAGCAGTGCAAAAGCGGGGGGACTCCAAGAGACCCAGTACTTC.

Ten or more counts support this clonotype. The CDR3 protein is CASSQGTVDQPQHF. CDR3 nucleotides: TGTGCCAGCAGCCAAGGTACAGTGGATCAGCCCCAGCATTTT. The gene calls are TRBV3-1 and TRBJ1-5; D is uncertain. V was trimmed by 1 base and J by 5 bases, leaving 9 bases between them. This CDR3 has 14 residues. Germline V gene sequence: CDR1 LGHDT, CDR2 YNNKEL (reference sequence).